The next 5 T cell receptor beta chains were all read from a single sample in a study of blood T cell repertoires in COVID-19 (dated by TCRdb to 2020 to 2021). Libraries came from the immunoSEQ multiplex PCR assay. In its TCRdb copy, this immuneACCESS table keeps in-frame sequences only and misses some clones. Where compared with another copy, unresolved V genes explain less than half of these, and the others have no known cause. The sample data list fewer than 300,000 clones, and approximately 80% of these were observed just once. Jointly, the top ten make up 5% of the sample. Material for sequencing was PBMCs or T cells enriched from blood (not recorded which). The receptor set was obtained from a man aged 40-49 years who had been exposed to COVID-19.

The rearrangement joins TRBV19 to TRBJ2-3, with D perhaps matching TRBD2 (5 bases). V dropped 3 bases and J dropped 2 bases, with 9 bases sitting between them. The CDR3 is made up of 14 amino acids. Germline V gives CDR1 LNHDA, CDR2 SQIVND (reference sequence). CDR3 bases: TGTGCCAGTAGTATGTACCTAGCCACAGATACGCAGTATTTT. This encodes CASSMYLATDTQYF.

The genes are TRBV6-1 and TRBJ2-7; TRBD1 is a possible D gene (5 bases). This CDR3 has 18 amino acids. V dropped 2 bases and J dropped 1 base, with 21 bases sitting between them. Germline V gene sequence: CDR1 MNHNS, CDR2 SASEGT. CDR3 residues: CASSEKLWGYDKSYEQYF. The CDR3, as DNA: TGTGCCAGCAGTGAAAAGTTATGGGGCTACGACAAATCCTACGAGCAGTACTTC.

V gene TRBV6-5 combines with J gene TRBJ2-1, with 9 bases identical to TRBD2. Germline assignment: CDR1 MNHEY and CDR2 SVGAGI. The CDR3 runs to 14 residues. The V and J ends lost 7 bases and 4 bases, in that order; junction bases with no gene match: 5. CDR3 bases: TGTGCCAGCACTCGGACTAGCGCGTACAATGAGCAGTTCTTC. It translates to CASTRTSAYNEQFF.

CDR3 loop: CASSLSPAGNTIYF. The CDR3 coding sequence is TGTGCCAGCAGTTTATCGCCAGCTGGAAACACCATATATTTT. V is TRBV27 and J is TRBJ1-3; D gene ambiguous. This CDR3 has 14 residues. The V and J ends lost 0 bases and 2 bases respectively, with 5 bases between them. Germline-derived CDR1 and CDR2 are MNHEY and SMNVEV (reference sequence).

J is TRBJ2-1 and V is TRBV9; perhaps TRBD2 as D (5 bases). There are 16 residues in the CDR3. Germline values: CDR1 SGDLS, CDR2 YYNGEE. V lost 0 bases and J lost 0, with 10 bases in between. CDR3 in DNA: TGTGCCAGCAGCGTAGATCTGGGGAGCTCCTACAATGAGCAGTTCTTC. Amino acid sequence: CASSVDLGSSYNEQFF.